The T cell receptor (beta chain) under discussion was sequenced for a study of neurological immune-mediated disorders. Study results and limitations: One cluster of related CDR3 sequences contained, by phylogenetic grouping, the repertoires of 18 of 34 multiple sclerosis patients and formed a possible signature.

Synthesis of cDNA was accomplished via 5'RACE employing 10-nucleotide random UMIs. Over 160 million TCR-beta sequences from 15-18 subjects came out of each sequencing run. TCRdb re-called the 5' RACE reads with MiXCR, one entry per CDR3 protein. The sample lists approximately 59,000 distinct CDR3 sequences; more than 4.5% were seen once. This clonotype was recorded once. Its antigen is not known. Trimming removed 4 bases from V and 7 bases from J; junction bases left unmatched: 9. There are 14 residues in the CDR3. Per the germline V gene, CDR1 is SQVTM and CDR2 is ANQGSEA. Unsorted libraries were generated from 2 million PBMCs. These cells had been stored in RNAlater at -80 C.

The sequenced material came from PBMCs. V and J are TRBV29-1 and TRBJ2-1; 8 nucleotides agree with TRBD2. The clonotype was recovered from a human donor with multiple sclerosis. The donor label of this sample is uncertain. This CDR3 reads CSVVGRGVRNEQFF. CDR3 nucleotide sequence: TGCAGCGTTGTTGGGCGGGGGGTACGGAATGAGCAGTTCTTC.